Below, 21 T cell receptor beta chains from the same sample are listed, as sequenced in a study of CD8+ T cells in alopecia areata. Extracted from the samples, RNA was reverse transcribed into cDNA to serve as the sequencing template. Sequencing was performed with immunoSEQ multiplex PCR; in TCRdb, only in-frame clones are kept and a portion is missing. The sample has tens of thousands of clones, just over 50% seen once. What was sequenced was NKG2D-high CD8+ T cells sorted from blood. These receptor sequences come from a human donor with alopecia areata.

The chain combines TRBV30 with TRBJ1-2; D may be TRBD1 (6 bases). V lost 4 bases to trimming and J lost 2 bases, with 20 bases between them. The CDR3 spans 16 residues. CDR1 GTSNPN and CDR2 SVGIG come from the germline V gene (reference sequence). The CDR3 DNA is TGTGCCTGGAATAGGGGGATTAGGATGATGAACTATGGCTACACCTTC. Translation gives CAWNRGIRMMNYGYTF.

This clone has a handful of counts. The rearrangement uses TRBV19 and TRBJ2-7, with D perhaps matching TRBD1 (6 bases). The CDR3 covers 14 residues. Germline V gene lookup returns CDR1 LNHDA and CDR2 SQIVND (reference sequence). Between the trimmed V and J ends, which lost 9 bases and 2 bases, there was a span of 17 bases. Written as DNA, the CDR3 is TGTGCCAGCGCTACGGTGGGGGCGGCCTACGAGCAGTACTTC. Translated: CASATVGAAYEQYF.

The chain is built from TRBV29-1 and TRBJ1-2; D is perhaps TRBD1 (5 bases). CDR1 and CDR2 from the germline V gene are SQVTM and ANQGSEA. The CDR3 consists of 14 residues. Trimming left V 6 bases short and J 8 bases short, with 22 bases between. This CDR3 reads CSVVGLPGPNGYTF. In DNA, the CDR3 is TGCAGCGTCGTAGGACTCCCAGGGCCAAACGGCTACACCTTC.

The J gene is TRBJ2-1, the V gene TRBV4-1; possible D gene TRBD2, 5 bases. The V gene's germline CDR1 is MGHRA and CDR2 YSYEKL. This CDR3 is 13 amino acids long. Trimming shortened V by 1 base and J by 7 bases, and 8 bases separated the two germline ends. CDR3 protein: CASSQGGFNEQFF. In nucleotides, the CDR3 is TGCGCCAGCAGCCAAGGCGGGTTTAATGAGCAGTTCTTC.

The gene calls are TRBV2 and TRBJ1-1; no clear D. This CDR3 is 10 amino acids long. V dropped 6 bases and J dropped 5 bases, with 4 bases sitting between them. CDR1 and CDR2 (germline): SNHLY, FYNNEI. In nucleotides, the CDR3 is TGTGCCAGCAGCCCAACTGAAGCTTTCTTT. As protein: CASSPTEAFF.

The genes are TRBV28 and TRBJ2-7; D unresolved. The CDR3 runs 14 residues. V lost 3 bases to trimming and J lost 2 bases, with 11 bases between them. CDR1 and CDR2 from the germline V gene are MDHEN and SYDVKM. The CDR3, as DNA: TGTGCCAGCAGTTTCCGCCTAATTCCCTACGAGCAGTACTTC. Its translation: CASSFRLIPYEQYF.

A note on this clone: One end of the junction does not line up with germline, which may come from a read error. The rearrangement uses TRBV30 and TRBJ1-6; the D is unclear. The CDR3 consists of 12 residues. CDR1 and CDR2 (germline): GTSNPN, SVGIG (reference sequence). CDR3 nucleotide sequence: TGCCGAGAGGGCGTGTATAATTCACCCCTCCACTTT. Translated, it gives CREGVYNSPLHF.

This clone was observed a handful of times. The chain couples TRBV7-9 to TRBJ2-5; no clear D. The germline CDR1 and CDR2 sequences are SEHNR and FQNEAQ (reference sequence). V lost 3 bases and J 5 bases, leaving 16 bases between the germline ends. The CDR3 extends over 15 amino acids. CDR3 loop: CASSFTPEGSETQYF. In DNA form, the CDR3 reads TGTGCCAGCAGCTTTACGCCGGAAGGTTCGGAGACCCAGTACTTC.

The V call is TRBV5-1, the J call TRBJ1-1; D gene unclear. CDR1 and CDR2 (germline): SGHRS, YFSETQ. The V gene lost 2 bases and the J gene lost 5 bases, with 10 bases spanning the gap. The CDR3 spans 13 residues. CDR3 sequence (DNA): TGCGCCAGCAGCTTCCGGGGTGGTACTGAAGCTTTCTTT. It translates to CASSFRGGTEAFF.

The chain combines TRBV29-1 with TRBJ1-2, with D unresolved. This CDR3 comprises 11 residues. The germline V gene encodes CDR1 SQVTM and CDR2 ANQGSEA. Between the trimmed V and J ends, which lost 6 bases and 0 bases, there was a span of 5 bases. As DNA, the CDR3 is TGCAGCGTGGGCTCTAACTATGGCTACACCTTC. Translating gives CSVGSNYGYTF. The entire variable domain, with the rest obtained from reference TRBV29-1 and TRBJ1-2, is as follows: SAVISQKPSRDICQRGTSLTIQCQVDSQVTMMFWYRQQPGQSLTLIATANQGSEATYESGFVIDKFPISRPNLTFSTLTVSNMSPEDSSIYLCSVGSNYGYTFGSGTRLTVV.

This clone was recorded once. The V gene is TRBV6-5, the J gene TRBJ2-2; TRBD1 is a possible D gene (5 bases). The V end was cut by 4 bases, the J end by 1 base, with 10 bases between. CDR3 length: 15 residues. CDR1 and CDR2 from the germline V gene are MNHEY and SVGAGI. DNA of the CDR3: TGTGCCAGCAGTTTAGGACACGAGAACACCGGGGAGCTGTTTTTT. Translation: CASSLGHENTGELFF.

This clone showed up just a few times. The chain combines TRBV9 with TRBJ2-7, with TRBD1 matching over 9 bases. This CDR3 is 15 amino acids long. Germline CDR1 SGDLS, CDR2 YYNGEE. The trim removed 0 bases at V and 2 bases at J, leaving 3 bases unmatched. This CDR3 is CASSVGGTGTYEQYF. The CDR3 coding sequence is TGTGCCAGCAGCGTAGGGGGGACAGGGACCTACGAGCAGTACTTC.

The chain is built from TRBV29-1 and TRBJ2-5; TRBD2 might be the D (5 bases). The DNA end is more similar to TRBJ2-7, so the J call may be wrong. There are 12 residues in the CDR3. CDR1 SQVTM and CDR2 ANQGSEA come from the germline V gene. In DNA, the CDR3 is TGCAGCGTTTGGGCCGGAGGCAACGAGCAGTACTTC. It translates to CSVWAGGNEQYF.

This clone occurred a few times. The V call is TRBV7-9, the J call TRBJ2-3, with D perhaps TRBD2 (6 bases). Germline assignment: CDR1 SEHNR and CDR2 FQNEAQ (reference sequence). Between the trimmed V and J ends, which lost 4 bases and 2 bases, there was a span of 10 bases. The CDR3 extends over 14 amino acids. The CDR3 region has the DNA TGTGCCAGCAGCTACCGGGAGAACACAGATACGCAGTATTTT. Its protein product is CASSYRENTDTQYF.

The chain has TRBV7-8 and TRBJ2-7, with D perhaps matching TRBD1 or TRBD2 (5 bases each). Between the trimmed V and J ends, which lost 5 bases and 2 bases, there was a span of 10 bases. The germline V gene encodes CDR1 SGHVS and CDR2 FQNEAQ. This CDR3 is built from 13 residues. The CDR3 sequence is CASSIGTAYEQYF. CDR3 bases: TGTGCCAGCAGCATAGGGACGGCCTACGAGCAGTACTTC.

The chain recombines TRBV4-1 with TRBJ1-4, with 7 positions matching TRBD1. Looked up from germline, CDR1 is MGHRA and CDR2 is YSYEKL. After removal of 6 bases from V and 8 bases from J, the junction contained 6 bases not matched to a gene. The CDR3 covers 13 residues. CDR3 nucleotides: TGCGCCAGCAGACAGGGGAGTCCGGAAAAACTGTTTTTT. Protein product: CASRQGSPEKLFF.

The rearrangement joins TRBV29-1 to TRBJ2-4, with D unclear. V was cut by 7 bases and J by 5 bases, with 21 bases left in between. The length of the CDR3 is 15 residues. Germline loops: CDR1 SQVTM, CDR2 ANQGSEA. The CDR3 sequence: CSARDLDQLQNIQYF. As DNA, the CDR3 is TGCAGCGCTAGAGATTTGGACCAACTTCAAAACATTCAGTACTTC.

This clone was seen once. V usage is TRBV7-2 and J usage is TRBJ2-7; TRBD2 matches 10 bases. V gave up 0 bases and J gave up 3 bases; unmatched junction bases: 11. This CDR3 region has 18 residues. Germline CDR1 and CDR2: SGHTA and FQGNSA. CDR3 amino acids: CASSLALLSGRAGYEQYF. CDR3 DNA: TGTGCCAGCAGCTTAGCCCTCTTAAGCGGGAGGGCCGGCTACGAGCAGTACTTC.

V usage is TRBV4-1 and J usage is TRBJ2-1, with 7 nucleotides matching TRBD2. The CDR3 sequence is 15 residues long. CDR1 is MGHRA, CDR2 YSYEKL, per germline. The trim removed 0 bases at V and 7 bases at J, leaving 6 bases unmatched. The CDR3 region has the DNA TGCGCCAGCAGCCAAGATCGCGGGAGAATGAATGAGCAGTTCTTC. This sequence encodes CASSQDRGRMNEQFF.

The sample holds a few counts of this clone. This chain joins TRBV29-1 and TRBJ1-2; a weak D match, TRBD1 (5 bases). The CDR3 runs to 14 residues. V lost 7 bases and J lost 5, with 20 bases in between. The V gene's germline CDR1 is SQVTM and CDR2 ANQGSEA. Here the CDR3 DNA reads TGCAGCGCTGACGACAAAGACAGAGGATATGGCTACACCTTC. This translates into CSADDKDRGYGYTF.

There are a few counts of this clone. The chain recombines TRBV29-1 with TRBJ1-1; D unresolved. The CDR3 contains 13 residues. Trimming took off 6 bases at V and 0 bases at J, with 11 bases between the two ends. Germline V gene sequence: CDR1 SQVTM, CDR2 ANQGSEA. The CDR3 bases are TGCAGCGTCATTCCGGATATGAACACTGAAGCTTTCTTT. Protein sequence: CSVIPDMNTEAFF.